These 16 T cell receptor beta chains came from one sample sequenced in a study of blood T cell repertoires in COVID-19. Produced via immunoSEQ multiplex PCR; TCRdb's table is partial and in-frame only. The table lists under 350,000 clones, less than 85% of them singletons. Sequences were obtained from peripheral blood. The receptors shown here come from a man aged 55-75 years who had recovered from COVID-19.

Turning to this clone: One junction end disagrees with the germline gene, perhaps due to a read error. The CDR3 spells CASSENLHQF. In nucleotides, the CDR3 is TGTGCCAGCAGTGAAAACCTCCATCAGTTC. The chain uses TRBV6-1 and TRBJ2-7; D is ambiguous. Germline CDR1 reads MNHNS; CDR2 reads SASEGT. This CDR3 has 10 amino acids.

This sequence joins TRBV11-2 and TRBJ2-3, with TRBD2 as a possible D gene (6 bases). Germline CDR1 SGHAT, CDR2 FQNNGV. With 1 base removed from V and 0 bases from J, the gap between germline ends came to 11 bases. CDR3 length: 16 residues. CDR3 loop: CASSLVPGASTDTQYF. The DNA for the CDR3 is TGTGCCAGCAGCTTAGTACCGGGAGCGAGCACAGATACGCAGTATTTT.

The chain combines TRBV18 with TRBJ2-6, with 7 bases that match TRBD1. Germline trimming cut 5 bases from V and 1 base from J; bases unmatched to any gene: 8. Looked up from germline, CDR1 is KGHSH and CDR2 is LQKENI. CDR3 length: 17 amino acids. The CDR3 sequence is CASSTQGPSSGANVLTF. Here the CDR3 DNA reads TGTGCCAGCTCAACACAGGGGCCATCATCTGGGGCCAACGTCCTGACTTTC.

J is TRBJ2-7 and V is TRBV6-1, with D maybe TRBD1 (5 bases). Trimming stripped 2 bases from V and 4 bases from J, with 15 bases between. This CDR3 is 15 amino acids long. Germline CDR1 reads MNHNS; CDR2 reads SASEGT. The CDR3 spells CASSEYQGRRYEQYF. The CDR3 DNA follows: TGTGCCAGCAGTGAATATCAGGGTCGCCGGTACGAGCAGTACTTC.

This clone was detected only once. CDR3 sequence reads: CASSQEYTGELFF. CDR3 in DNA: TGTGCCAGCAGCCAGGAGTACACCGGGGAGCTGTTTTTT. The J gene is TRBJ2-2, the V gene TRBV3-1 (or the pseudogene TRBV3-2); no reliable D call. Deletions cut 3 bases from V and 3 bases from J, with 5 bases between. Germline V gene sequence: CDR1 LGHDT, CDR2 YNNKEL (reference sequence). This CDR3 has 13 amino acids.

The chain uses TRBV5-4 and TRBJ2-2, with 9 bases aligning to TRBD2. The CDR3 is 17 residues long. Germline loops: CDR1 SGHNT, CDR2 YYREEE (reference sequence). Trimming took 10 bases from V and 1 from J; bases not matched to a gene: 14. CDR3 in amino acids: CAFKGGGRAGNTGELFF. The CDR3 DNA is TGTGCCTTTAAAGGCGGCGGGAGGGCCGGGAACACCGGGGAGCTGTTTTTT.

J is TRBJ2-5 and V is TRBV5-4, with D possibly TRBD2 on 6 matching bases. The CDR3 has 12 residues. Germline CDR1 reads SGHNT; CDR2 reads YYREEE (reference sequence). Between the trimmed V and J ends, which lost 2 bases and 9 bases, there was a span of 11 bases. The CDR3: CASSFPSAAQYF. The CDR3, as DNA: TGTGCCAGCAGCTTTCCTAGCGCGGCCCAGTACTTC.

CDR3 sequence reads: CASAIGTDNTGELFF. CDR3 nucleotides: TGTGCTAGTGCTATCGGGACAGATAACACCGGGGAGCTGTTTTTT. The chain couples TRBV12-5 to TRBJ2-2, with 7 bases fitting TRBD1. The V gene's germline CDR1 is LGHNT and CDR2 FRNRAP. The ends lost 7 bases at V and 2 bases at J; junction bases unmatched: 7. The CDR3 is 15 residues long.

Ten or more counts support this clone. The chain links TRBV28 to TRBJ1-1, with D unresolved. There are 11 residues in the CDR3. Trimming removed 10 bases at V and 6 bases at J, with 12 bases between. Germline V gene data show CDR1 as MDHEN and CDR2 as SYDVKM. CDR3 region: CATRGRPEAFF. DNA for the CDR3: TGTGCCACGAGAGGGCGGCCTGAAGCTTTCTTT.

This sequence joins TRBV7-2 and TRBJ2-1; a possible D gene is TRBD1 (7 bases). The CDR3 is 14 residues long. V lost 1 base and J lost 9, with 13 bases in between. Germline V gives CDR1 SGHTA, CDR2 FQGNSA. CDR3 protein: CASSLDPGGGEQFF. CDR3 bases: TGTGCCAGCAGCTTAGATCCAGGGGGAGGTGAGCAGTTCTTC. The whole variable domain, filled in from reference TRBV7-2 and TRBJ2-1, reads GAGVSQSPSNKVTEKGKDVELRCDPISGHTALYWYRQSLGQGLEFLIYFQGNSAPDKSGLPSDRFSAERTGGSVSTLTIQRTQQEDSAVYLCASSLDPGGGEQFFGPGTRLTVL.

The chain recombines TRBV5-4 with TRBJ2-3; 10 positions agree with TRBD2. Losses at the gene ends were 4 bases for V and 0 bases for J; bases not matched to a gene: 8. CDR3 size: 17 residues. Per germline, CDR1 SGHNT and CDR2 YYREEE (reference sequence). CDR3 sequence: CASSPQTSGASTDTQYF. The CDR3 DNA is TGTGCCAGCAGCCCCCAAACTAGCGGGGCTAGCACAGATACGCAGTATTTT.

J is TRBJ1-1 and V is TRBV3-1 (or the pseudogene TRBV3-2); 7 positions agree with TRBD1. CDR1 and CDR2 from the germline V gene are LGHDT and YNNKEL (reference sequence). The CDR3 totals 12 residues. The J segment lost 11 bases and the V segment lost 4 bases, leaving 7 bases of the junction unmatched. CDR3 coding DNA: TGTGCCAGCAGCCGCACAGGGGAGGTGGCTTTCTTT. As protein: CASSRTGEVAFF.

The chain is built from TRBV2 and TRBJ2-5; 8 positions match TRBD2. Per the germline V gene, CDR1 is SNHLY and CDR2 is FYNNEI. The V and J ends lost 3 bases and 4 bases, in that order; junction bases with no gene match: 10. This CDR3 region has 16 residues. In DNA form, the CDR3 reads TGTGCCAGCAGTGAGGTCGGGGGGGCTATTTCAGAGACCCAGTACTTC. It specifies CASSEVGGAISETQYF.

This rearrangement joins TRBV5-4 to TRBJ1-1; D gene ambiguous. There are 14 residues in the CDR3. The germline V and J ends were trimmed by 0 bases and 5 bases, with 11 bases remaining between them. Looked up from germline, CDR1 is SGHNT and CDR2 is YYREEE (reference sequence). CDR3 sequence: CASSLGPFGTEAFF. The CDR3 nucleotides are TGTGCCAGCAGCTTGGGGCCGTTCGGGACTGAAGCTTTCTTT.

The V and J genes are TRBV4-2 and TRBJ2-2, with D possibly being TRBD2 (5 bases). Trimming shortened V by 0 bases and J by 0 bases, and 11 bases separated the two germline ends. CDR1 LGHNA and CDR2 YNFKEQ come from the germline V gene. This CDR3 has 17 residues. CDR3 DNA sequence: TGTGCCAGCAGCCAAGATATCCGGAGGTCGAACACCGGGGAGCTGTTTTTT. It codes for CASSQDIRRSNTGELFF.

The chain uses TRBV18 and TRBJ2-7; 7 bases match TRBD1. Trimming removed 2 bases from V and 4 bases from J; junction bases left unmatched: 5. The CDR3 loop spans 14 amino acids. Germline assignment: CDR1 KGHSH and CDR2 LQKENI. CDR3 DNA sequence: TGTGCCAGCTCACCAAGGGGGCGCCGGTACGAGCAGTACTTC. This sequence encodes CASSPRGRRYEQYF.